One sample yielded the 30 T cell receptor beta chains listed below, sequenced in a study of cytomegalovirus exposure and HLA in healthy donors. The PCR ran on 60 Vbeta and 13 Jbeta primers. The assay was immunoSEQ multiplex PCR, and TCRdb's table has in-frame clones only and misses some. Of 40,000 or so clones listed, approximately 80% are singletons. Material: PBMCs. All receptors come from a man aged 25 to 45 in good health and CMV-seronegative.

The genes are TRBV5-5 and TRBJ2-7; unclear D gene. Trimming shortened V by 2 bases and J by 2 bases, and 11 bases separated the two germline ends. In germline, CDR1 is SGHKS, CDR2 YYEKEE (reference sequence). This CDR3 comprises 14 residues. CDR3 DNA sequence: TGTGCCAGCAGCTTTAATTGGGCAGCCTACGAGCAGTACTTC. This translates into CASSFNWAAYEQYF.

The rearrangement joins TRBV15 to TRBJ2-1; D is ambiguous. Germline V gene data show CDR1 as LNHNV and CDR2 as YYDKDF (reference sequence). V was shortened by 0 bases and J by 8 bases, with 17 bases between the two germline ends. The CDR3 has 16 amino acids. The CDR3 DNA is TGTGCCACCAGCAGAGACCTAGGTCCCCGTCGCGATGAGCAGTTCTTC. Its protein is CATSRDLGPRRDEQFF.

CDR3 in amino acids: CASSLSGVTEAFF. The CDR3 bases are TGTGCCAGCAGCTTATCAGGGGTCACTGAAGCTTTCTTT. The chain couples TRBV7-9 to TRBJ1-1, with D possibly matching TRBD1 (6 bases). The CDR3 is made up of 13 amino acids. Germline CDR1 SEHNR, CDR2 FQNEAQ (reference sequence). Deletions cut 2 bases from V and 4 bases from J, with 8 bases between. The entire variable domain, with the rest obtained from reference TRBV7-9 and TRBJ1-1, is as follows: DTGVSQNPRHKITKRGQNVTFRCDPISEHNRLYWYRQTLGQGPEFLTYFQNEAQLEKSRLLSDRFSAERPKGSFSTLEIQRTEQGDSAMYLCASSLSGVTEAFFGQGTRLTVV.

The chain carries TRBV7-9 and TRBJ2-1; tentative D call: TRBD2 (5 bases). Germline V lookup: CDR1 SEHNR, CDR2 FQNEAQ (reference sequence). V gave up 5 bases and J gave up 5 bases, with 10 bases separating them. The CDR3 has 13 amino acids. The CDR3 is CASSERTHNEQFF. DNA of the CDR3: TGTGCCAGCAGCGAGCGGACCCACAATGAGCAGTTCTTC.

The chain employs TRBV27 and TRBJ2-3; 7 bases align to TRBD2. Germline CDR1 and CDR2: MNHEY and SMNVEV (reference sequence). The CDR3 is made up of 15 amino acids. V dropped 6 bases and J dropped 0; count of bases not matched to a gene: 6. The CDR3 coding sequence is TGTGCCAGCAGATTGCCGGGAGGCAGCACAGATACGCAGTATTTT. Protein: CASRLPGGSTDTQYF.

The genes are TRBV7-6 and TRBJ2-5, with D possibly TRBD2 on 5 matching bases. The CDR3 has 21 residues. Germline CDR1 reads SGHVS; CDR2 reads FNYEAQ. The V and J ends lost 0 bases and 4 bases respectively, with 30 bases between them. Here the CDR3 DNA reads TGTGCCAGCAGCTTAGCGACACTACCAGCGGAAGTGGGAGAATGGGGAGAGACCCAGTACTTC. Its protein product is CASSLATLPAEVGEWGETQYF.

The DNA for the CDR3 is TGTGCCAGCAGTGATTCGAAGCGGGAGGGCCGGGCCGGGGAGCTGTTTTTT. Translating it yields CASSDSKREGRAGELFF. The V and J genes are TRBV6-1 and TRBJ2-2; the match to TRBD2 covers 10 bases. V lost 3 bases and J lost 6; bases outside the gene matches: 10. CDR1 is MNHNS and CDR2 is SASEGT in the germline V gene. The CDR3 runs to 17 residues.

CDR3 in amino acids: CASSYSPQGNIDGYTF. CDR3 sequence (DNA): TGTGCCAGCAGTTACTCCCCCCAGGGTAATATCGACGGCTACACCTTC. The J gene is TRBJ1-2, the V gene TRBV6-6; a possible D gene is TRBD1 (5 bases). This CDR3 region has 16 residues. Germline assignment: CDR1 MNHNY and CDR2 SVGAGI (reference sequence). Trimming took off 0 bases at V and 8 bases at J, with 19 bases between the two ends.

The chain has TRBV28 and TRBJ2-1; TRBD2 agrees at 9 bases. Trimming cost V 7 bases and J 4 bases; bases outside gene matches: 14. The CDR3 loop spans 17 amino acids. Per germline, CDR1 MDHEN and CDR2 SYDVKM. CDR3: CASTPLRLAVGYNEQFF. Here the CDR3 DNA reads TGTGCCAGCACTCCCCTTAGACTAGCGGTAGGATACAATGAGCAGTTCTTC.

The CDR3, as DNA: TGTGCCAGCAGCTTGGGGGGCCCGTACGAGCAGTACTTC. Protein sequence: CASSLGGPYEQYF. V is TRBV5-6 and J is TRBJ2-7, with D possibly TRBD1 on 5 matching bases. V gave up 0 bases and J gave up 4 bases, with 8 bases separating them. Germline CDR1 and CDR2: SGHDT and YYEEEE. The CDR3 extends over 13 amino acids. Full variable domain (rest looked up from reference TRBV5-6 and TRBJ2-7): DAGVTQSPTHLIKTRGQQVTLRCSPKSGHDTVSWYQQALGQGPQFIFQYYEEEERQRGNFPDRFSGHQFPNYSSELNVNALLLGDSALYLCASSLGGPYEQYFGPGTRLTVT.

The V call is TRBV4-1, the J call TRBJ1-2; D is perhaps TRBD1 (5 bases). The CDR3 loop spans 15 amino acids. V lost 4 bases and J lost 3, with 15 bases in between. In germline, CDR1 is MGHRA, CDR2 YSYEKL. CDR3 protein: CASSRNGGVDYGYTF. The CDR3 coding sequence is TGCGCCAGCAGCCGGAATGGGGGGGTTGACTATGGCTACACCTTC.

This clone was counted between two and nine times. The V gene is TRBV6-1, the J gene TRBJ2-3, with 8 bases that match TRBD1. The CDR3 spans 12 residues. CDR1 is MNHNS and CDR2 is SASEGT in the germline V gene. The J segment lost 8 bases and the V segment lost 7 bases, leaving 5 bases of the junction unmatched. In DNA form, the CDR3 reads TGTGCCAGCATCAAACAGGGGGGTACGCAGTATTTT. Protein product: CASIKQGGTQYF.

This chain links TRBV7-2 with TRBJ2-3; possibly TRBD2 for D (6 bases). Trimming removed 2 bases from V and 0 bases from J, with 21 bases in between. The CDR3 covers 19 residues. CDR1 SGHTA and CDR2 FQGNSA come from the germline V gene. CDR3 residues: CASSLLSLGGRTSTDTQYF. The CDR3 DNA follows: TGTGCCAGCAGCTTACTCAGCTTGGGGGGAAGGACTAGCACAGATACGCAGTATTTT.

CDR3 sequence reads: CAWSWEAQQFF. The CDR3 nucleotides are TGTGCCTGGAGTTGGGAGGCTCAGCAGTTCTTC. The chain is built from TRBV30 and TRBJ2-1; a weak D match, TRBD2 (6 bases). V was clipped by 2 bases and J by 11 bases, with 10 bases between them. There are 11 residues in the CDR3. Germline CDR1 and CDR2: GTSNPN and SVGIG (reference sequence).

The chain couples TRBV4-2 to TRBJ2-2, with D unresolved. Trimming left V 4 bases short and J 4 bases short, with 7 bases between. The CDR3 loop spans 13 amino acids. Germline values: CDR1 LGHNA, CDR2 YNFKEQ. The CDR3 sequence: CASSPTSTGELFF. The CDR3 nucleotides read TGTGCCAGCAGCCCTACGAGCACCGGGGAGCTGTTTTTT.

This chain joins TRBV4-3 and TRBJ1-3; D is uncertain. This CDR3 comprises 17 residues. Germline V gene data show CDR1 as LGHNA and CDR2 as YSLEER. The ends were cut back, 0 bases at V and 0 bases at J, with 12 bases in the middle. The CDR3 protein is CASSQDPVGISGNTIYF. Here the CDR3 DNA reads TGCGCCAGCAGCCAAGATCCTGTCGGGATCTCTGGAAACACCATATATTTT.

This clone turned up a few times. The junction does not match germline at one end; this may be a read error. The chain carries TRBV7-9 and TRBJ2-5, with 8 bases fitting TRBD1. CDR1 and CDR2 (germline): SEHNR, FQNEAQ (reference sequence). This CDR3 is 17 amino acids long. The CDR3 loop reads CSSNDIGATGGQETQYF. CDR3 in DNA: TGTTCCAGCAACGACATAGGAGCTACAGGGGGCCAAGAGACCCAGTACTTC.

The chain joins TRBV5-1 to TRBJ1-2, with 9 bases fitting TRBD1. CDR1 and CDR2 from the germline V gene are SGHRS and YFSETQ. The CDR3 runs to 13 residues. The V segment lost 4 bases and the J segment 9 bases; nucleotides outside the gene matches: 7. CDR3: CASSPRDRARYTF. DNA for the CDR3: TGCGCCAGCAGCCCCCGGGACAGGGCTCGCTACACCTTC.

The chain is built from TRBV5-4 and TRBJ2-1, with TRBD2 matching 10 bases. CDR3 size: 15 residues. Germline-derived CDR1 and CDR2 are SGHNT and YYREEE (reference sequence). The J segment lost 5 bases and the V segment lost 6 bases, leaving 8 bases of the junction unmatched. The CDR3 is CASTSSGRGDNEQFF. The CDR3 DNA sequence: TGTGCCAGCACCTCTAGCGGGAGAGGCGACAATGAGCAGTTCTTC.

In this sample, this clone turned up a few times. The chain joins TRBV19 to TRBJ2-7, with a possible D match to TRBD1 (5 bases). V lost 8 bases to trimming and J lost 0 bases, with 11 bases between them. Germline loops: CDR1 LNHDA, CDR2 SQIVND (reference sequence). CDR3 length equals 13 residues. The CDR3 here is CASGLDSSYEQYF. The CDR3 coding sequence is TGTGCCAGTGGGTTAGACAGCTCCTACGAGCAGTACTTC.

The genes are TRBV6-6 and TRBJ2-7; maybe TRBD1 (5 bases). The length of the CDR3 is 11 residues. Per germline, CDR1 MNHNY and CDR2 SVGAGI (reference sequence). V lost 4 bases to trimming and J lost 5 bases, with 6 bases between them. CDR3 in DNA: TGTGCCAGCAGTTGGACAAACGAGCAGTACTTC. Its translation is CASSWTNEQYF.

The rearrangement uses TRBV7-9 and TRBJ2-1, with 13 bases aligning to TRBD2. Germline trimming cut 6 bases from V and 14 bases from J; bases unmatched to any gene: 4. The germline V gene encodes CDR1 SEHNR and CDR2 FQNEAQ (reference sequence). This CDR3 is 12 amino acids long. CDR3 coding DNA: TGTGCCAGCAGGCCCGGACTAGCGGGAGAGTTCTTC. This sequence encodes CASRPGLAGEFF.

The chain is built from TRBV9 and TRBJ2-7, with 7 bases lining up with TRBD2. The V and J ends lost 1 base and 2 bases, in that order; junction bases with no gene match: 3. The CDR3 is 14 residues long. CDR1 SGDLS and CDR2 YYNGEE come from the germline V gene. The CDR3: CASSVLADAYEQYF. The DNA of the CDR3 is TGTGCCAGCAGCGTACTAGCGGACGCCTACGAGCAGTACTTC.

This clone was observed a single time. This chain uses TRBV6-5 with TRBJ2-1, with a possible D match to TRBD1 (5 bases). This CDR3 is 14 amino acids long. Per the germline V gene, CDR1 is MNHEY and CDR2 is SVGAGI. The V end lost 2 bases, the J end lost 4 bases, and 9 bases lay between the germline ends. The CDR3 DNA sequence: TGTGCCAGCAGTTACCACCAGGGATACAATGAGCAGTTCTTC. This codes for CASSYHQGYNEQFF.

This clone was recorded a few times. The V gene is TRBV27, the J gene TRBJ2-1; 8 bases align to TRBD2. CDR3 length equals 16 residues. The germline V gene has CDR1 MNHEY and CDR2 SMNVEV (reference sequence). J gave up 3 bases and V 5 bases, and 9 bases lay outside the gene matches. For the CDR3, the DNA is TGTGCCAGCAGTGACGGACTAGCCCCGCTCTACAATGAGCAGTTCTTC. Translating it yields CASSDGLAPLYNEQFF.

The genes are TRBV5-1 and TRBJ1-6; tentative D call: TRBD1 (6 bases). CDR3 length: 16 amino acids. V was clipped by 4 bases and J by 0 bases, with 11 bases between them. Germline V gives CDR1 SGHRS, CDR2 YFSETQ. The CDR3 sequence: CASSPQGSSYNSPLHF. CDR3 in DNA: TGCGCCAGCAGCCCACAGGGAAGCTCCTATAATTCACCCCTCCACTTT.

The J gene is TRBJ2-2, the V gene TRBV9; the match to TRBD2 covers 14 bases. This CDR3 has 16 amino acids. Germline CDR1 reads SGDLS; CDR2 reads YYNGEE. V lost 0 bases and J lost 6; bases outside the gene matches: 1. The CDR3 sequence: CASSVGLAGGPGELFF. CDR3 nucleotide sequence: TGTGCCAGCAGCGTAGGACTAGCGGGAGGGCCCGGGGAGCTGTTTTTT. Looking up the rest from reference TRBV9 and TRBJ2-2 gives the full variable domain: DSGVTQTPKHLITATGQRVTLRCSPRSGDLSVYWYQQSLDQGLQFLIQYYNGEERAKGNILERFSAQQFPDLHSELNLSSLELGDSALYFCASSVGLAGGPGELFFGEGSRLTVL.

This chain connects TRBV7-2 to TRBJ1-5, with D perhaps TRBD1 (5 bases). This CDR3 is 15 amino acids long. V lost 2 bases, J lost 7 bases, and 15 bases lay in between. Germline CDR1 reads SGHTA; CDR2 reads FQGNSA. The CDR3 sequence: CASSLTYQGSQPQHF. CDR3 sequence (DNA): TGTGCCAGCAGCTTAACTTATCAGGGATCCCAGCCCCAGCATTTT. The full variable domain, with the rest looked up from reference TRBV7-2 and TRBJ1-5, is GAGVSQSPSNKVTEKGKDVELRCDPISGHTALYWYRQSLGQGLEFLIYFQGNSAPDKSGLPSDRFSAERTGGSVSTLTIQRTQQEDSAVYLCASSLTYQGSQPQHFGDGTRLSIL.

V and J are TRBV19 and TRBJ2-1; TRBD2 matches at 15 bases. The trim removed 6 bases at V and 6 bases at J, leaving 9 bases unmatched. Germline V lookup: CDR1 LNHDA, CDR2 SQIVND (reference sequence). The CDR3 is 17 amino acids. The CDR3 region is CASRSGLAGGPSNEQFF. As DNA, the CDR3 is TGTGCCAGTAGGTCAGGACTAGCGGGAGGGCCATCCAATGAGCAGTTCTTC.

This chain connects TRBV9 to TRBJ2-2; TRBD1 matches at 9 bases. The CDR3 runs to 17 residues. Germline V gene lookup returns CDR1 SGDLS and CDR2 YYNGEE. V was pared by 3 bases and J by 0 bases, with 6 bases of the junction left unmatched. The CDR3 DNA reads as TGTGCCAGCAGCGCGCCTCGGGACAGGGCGAACACCGGGGAGCTGTTTTTT. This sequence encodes CASSAPRDRANTGELFF. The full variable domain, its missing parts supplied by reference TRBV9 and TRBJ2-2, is DSGVTQTPKHLITATGQRVTLRCSPRSGDLSVYWYQQSLDQGLQFLIQYYNGEERAKGNILERFSAQQFPDLHSELNLSSLELGDSALYFCASSAPRDRANTGELFFGEGSRLTVL.